These 23 T cell receptor beta chains originate from one sample sequenced in a study of blood T cell repertoires in COVID-19. Repertoires were generated with immunoSEQ multiplex PCR, while TCRdb's copy carries only in-frame clones and drops some. This table has 40,000 or so clones, about 85% appearing once. Specimen: peripheral blood. These receptors were taken from a woman between 65 and 79 years old in a cohort sampled during active COVID-19.

The chain combines TRBV28 with TRBJ2-5; D is unresolved. The CDR3 length is 11 residues. The germline V gene has CDR1 MDHEN and CDR2 SYDVKM. Deletions cut 6 bases from V and 6 bases from J, with 8 bases between. CDR3 DNA: TGTGCCAGCAGCTATGGTAAGACCCAGTACTTC. Protein sequence: CASSYGKTQYF.

The chain uses TRBV28 and TRBJ2-1; TRBD1 is a possible D gene (5 bases). Germline loops: CDR1 MDHEN, CDR2 SYDVKM. Between the trimmed V and J ends, which lost 2 bases and 7 bases, there was a span of 12 bases. The CDR3 extends over 14 amino acids. DNA for the CDR3: TGTGCCAGCAGTTTAGTCCAGGGATCGAATGAGCAGTTCTTC. This sequence encodes CASSLVQGSNEQFF.

J is TRBJ1-6 and V is TRBV4-3; TRBD1 agrees at 11 bases. The CDR3 has 16 residues. V gave up 1 base and J gave up 7 bases; unmatched junction bases: 3. Germline assignment: CDR1 LGHNA and CDR2 YSLEER. CDR3 DNA: TGCGCCAGCAGCCAAGCCCGGGACAGGGGGAATTCACCCCTCCACTTT. This translates into CASSQARDRGNSPLHF.

The rearrangement links TRBV12-5 to TRBJ1-2, with 7 bases lining up with TRBD1. Losses at the gene ends were 2 bases for V and 7 bases for J; bases not matched to a gene: 7. Germline CDR1 LGHNT, CDR2 FRNRAP. The CDR3 is 14 amino acids. The CDR3 sequence is CASGLPQGDGGYTF. DNA for the CDR3: TGTGCTAGTGGTTTGCCTCAGGGGGACGGTGGCTACACCTTC. The full variable domain, in which reference TRBV12-5 and TRBJ1-2 provide the parts outside the CDR3, is DARVTQTPRHKVTEMGQEVTMRCQPILGHNTVFWYRQTMMQGLELLAYFRNRAPLDDSGMPKDRFSAEMPDATLATLKIQPSEPRDSAVYFCASGLPQGDGGYTFGSGTRLTVV.

This chain links TRBV2 with TRBJ2-3, with 7 bases aligning to TRBD1. V shed 3 bases, J shed 1 base, and the junction held 1 base outside the gene matches. CDR1 and CDR2 from the germline V gene are SNHLY and FYNNEI. The CDR3 is 14 amino acids. CDR3 amino acids: CASSDGQGTDTQYF. Written as DNA, the CDR3 is TGTGCCAGCAGTGACGGACAGGGCACAGATACGCAGTATTTT.

The chain combines TRBV9 with TRBJ2-5, with D perhaps TRBD1 (5 bases). Germline V gene lookup returns CDR1 SGDLS and CDR2 YYNGEE. The CDR3 has 13 residues. Trimming cost V 2 bases and J 3 bases, with 8 bases left between them. In DNA form, the CDR3 reads TGTGCCAGCAGCGTGCAACAGGAAGAGACCCAGTACTTC. Its protein product is CASSVQQEETQYF.

V and J are TRBV2 and TRBJ1-4; TRBD1 matches 8 bases. V was pared by 10 bases and J by 7 bases, with 11 bases of the junction left unmatched. The CDR3 length is 14 residues. From germline, CDR1 is SNHLY and CDR2 FYNNEI. The CDR3 protein is CATFTGTGVEKLFF. CDR3 DNA sequence: TGTGCCACTTTCACCGGGACAGGCGTTGAAAAACTGTTTTTT.

This sequence joins TRBV5-1 and TRBJ1-1; possibly TRBD1 for D (6 bases). CDR1 is SGHRS, CDR2 YFSETQ, per germline. This CDR3 spans 14 amino acids. The V gene lost 5 bases and the J gene lost 3 bases, with 14 bases spanning the gap. The DNA of the CDR3 is TGCGCCAGCAGGTTTGGGGGCGCGGACACTGAAGCTTTCTTT. Its protein is CASRFGGADTEAFF. The entire variable domain, with the rest obtained from reference TRBV5-1 and TRBJ1-1, is as follows: KAGVTQTPRYLIKTRGQQVTLSCSPISGHRSVSWYQQTPGQGLQFLFEYFSETQRNKGNFPGRFSGRQFSNSRSEMNVSTLELGDSALYLCASRFGGADTEAFFGQGTRLTVV.

The chain has TRBV2 and TRBJ2-3; 9 bases line up with TRBD2. J gave up 0 bases and V 2 bases, and 9 bases lay outside the gene matches. Germline CDR1 is SNHLY and CDR2 is FYNNEI. The CDR3 extends over 18 amino acids. The CDR3 DNA follows: TGTGCCAGCAGTGAACTCGGGGTAGCGGGGGTCAGCACAGATACGCAGTATTTT. Its protein product is CASSELGVAGVSTDTQYF.

The chain uses TRBV11-1 and TRBJ2-5; possible D gene TRBD2, 5 bases. Trimming removed 3 bases at V and 5 bases at J, with 10 bases between. The germline V gene encodes CDR1 SGHAT and CDR2 FQDESV (reference sequence). This CDR3 region has 13 residues. The CDR3 DNA reads as TGTGCCAGCAGCTTGAGGGTGGGGGAGACCCAGTACTTC. Translation gives CASSLRVGETQYF. The entire variable domain, with the rest obtained from reference TRBV11-1 and TRBJ2-5, is as follows: EAEVAQSPRYKITEKSQAVAFWCDPISGHATLYWYRQILGQGPELLVQFQDESVVDDSQLPKDRFSAERLKGVDSTLKIQPAELGDSAMYLCASSLRVGETQYFGPGTRLLVL.

CDR3 nucleotides: TGTGCCAGCAGTTACTTGGGACTAGCGGCATCCTACGAGCAGTACTTC. Protein sequence: CASSYLGLAASYEQYF. The chain has TRBV6-2 or TRBV6-3 and TRBJ2-7, with 11 nucleotides matching TRBD2. The CDR3 is 16 residues long. V lost 1 base and J lost 1; bases outside the gene matches: 3. Germline loops: CDR1 MNHEY, CDR2 SVGEGT.

The J gene is TRBJ2-7, the V gene TRBV10-1, with D maybe TRBD2 (5 bases). The germline gives CDR1 WNHNN, CDR2 SYGVQD (reference sequence). Trimming pared 0 bases from V and 2 bases from J, leaving 11 bases between. The CDR3 consists of 15 residues. The DNA of the CDR3 is TGCGCCAGCAGTGAGTCGATCAGCGGAGCCTACGAGCAGTACTTC. The encoded protein is CASSESISGAYEQYF.

The V gene is TRBV30, the J gene TRBJ2-1, with TRBD1 identical over 10 bases. Germline V gene sequence: CDR1 GTSNPN, CDR2 SVGIG (reference sequence). Trimming took 1 base from V and 5 from J; bases not matched to a gene: 8. The CDR3 is 16 amino acids. The CDR3 here is CAWSDRDRGYNNEQFF. In DNA, the CDR3 is TGTGCCTGGAGTGACCGGGACAGGGGATACAACAATGAGCAGTTCTTC.

V usage is TRBV7-9 and J usage is TRBJ2-5; D is possibly TRBD1 (6 bases). This CDR3 has 14 residues. The V end lost 3 bases, the J end lost 3 bases, and 11 bases lay between the germline ends. In germline, CDR1 is SEHNR, CDR2 FQNEAQ (reference sequence). The CDR3 coding sequence is TGTGCCAGCAGCTTCTCCTACAGGGAAGAGACCCAGTACTTC. It yields the protein CASSFSYREETQYF.

CDR3: CASSTSGTGGGQYF. The CDR3 DNA follows: TGTGCCAGTAGTACGTCCGGGACAGGGGGCGGGCAGTACTTC. This chain uses TRBV19 with TRBJ2-7, with TRBD1 matching 12 bases. V lost 4 bases, J lost 9 bases, and 7 bases stayed unmatched. The CDR3 covers 14 residues. Germline V lookup: CDR1 LNHDA, CDR2 SQIVND (reference sequence).

The J gene is TRBJ2-5, the V gene TRBV29-1; possible D gene TRBD2, 6 bases. Germline assignment: CDR1 SQVTM and CDR2 ANQGSEA. The CDR3 is 12 amino acids. Trimming left V 5 bases short and J 4 bases short, with 11 bases between. DNA for the CDR3: TGCAGCGTTTCGAAGGAGGGAGAGACCCAGTACTTC. Protein sequence: CSVSKEGETQYF.

V gene TRBV20-1 combines with J gene TRBJ2-5, with D possibly matching TRBD1 (5 bases). Trimming left V 8 bases short and J 3 bases short, with 7 bases between. Germline V CDR1 and CDR2: DFQATT, SNEGSKA (reference sequence). This CDR3 comprises 10 residues. In nucleotides, the CDR3 is TGCAGTTTGACAGAAGAGACCCAGTACTTC. Protein product: CSLTEETQYF.

The chain has TRBV5-1 and TRBJ1-1, with 10 bases identical to TRBD1. Trimming at V came to 1 base and at J to 3 bases, leaving 6 bases not matched to a gene. The CDR3 consists of 16 residues. Germline V gives CDR1 SGHRS, CDR2 YFSETQ. Written as DNA, the CDR3 is TGCGCCAGCAGCTTGACTCGGACAGGGGGGGACACTGAAGCTTTCTTT. It yields the protein CASSLTRTGGDTEAFF.

This clone was observed a single time. The CDR3 bases are TGTGCCAGCAGCGTAGCTCCTAGCGGGGTGGGCAACACCGGGGAGCTGTTTTTT. Its translation is CASSVAPSGVGNTGELFF. The chain combines TRBV9 with TRBJ2-2; 9 nucleotides agree with TRBD2. CDR1 is SGDLS and CDR2 is YYNGEE in the germline V gene. CDR3 size: 18 residues. V gave up 0 bases and J gave up 2 bases; unmatched junction bases: 8.

This clone was seen once. Within the sample, other DNA sequences also encode this same CDR3. The CDR3 region has the DNA TGTGCCACCCAGGACAGCTATGGCTACACCTTC. Its translation is CATQDSYGYTF. The chain uses TRBV10-3 and TRBJ1-2; weak D call: TRBD1 (6 bases). Trimming removed 10 bases from V and 4 bases from J, with 10 bases in between. The CDR3 is 11 amino acids. Germline V gene sequence: CDR1 ENHRY, CDR2 SYGVKD.

V and J are TRBV30 and TRBJ2-1, with a tentative D call TRBD2 (5 bases). Germline V gene lookup returns CDR1 GTSNPN and CDR2 SVGIG (reference sequence). The V and J ends lost 0 bases and 0 bases respectively, with 6 bases between them. CDR3 size: 14 residues. CDR3 sequence reads: CAWSVGSSYNEQFF. The CDR3 nucleotides read TGTGCCTGGAGTGTGGGGAGCTCCTACAATGAGCAGTTCTTC.

This chain links TRBV7-2 with TRBJ2-3; TRBD2 matches at 8 bases. This CDR3 contains 19 residues. Germline loops: CDR1 SGHTA, CDR2 FQGNSA. V was clipped by 2 bases and J by 0 bases; unmatched bases: 13. The DNA for the CDR3 is TGTGCCAGCAGCTTACCGTCGGCGGGAGGACCCCCTAGCACAGATACGCAGTATTTT. Amino acid sequence: CASSLPSAGGPPSTDTQYF.

The V and J genes are TRBV5-5 and TRBJ2-7; the match to TRBD2 covers 10 bases. V was pared by 1 base and J by 6 bases, with 4 bases of the junction left unmatched. The CDR3 runs to 14 residues. CDR1 SGHKS and CDR2 YYEKEE come from the germline V gene (reference sequence). CDR3 sequence reads: CASSLLAGDSEQYF. The CDR3 DNA sequence: TGTGCCAGCAGCTTGCTAGCGGGAGATTCCGAGCAGTACTTC.